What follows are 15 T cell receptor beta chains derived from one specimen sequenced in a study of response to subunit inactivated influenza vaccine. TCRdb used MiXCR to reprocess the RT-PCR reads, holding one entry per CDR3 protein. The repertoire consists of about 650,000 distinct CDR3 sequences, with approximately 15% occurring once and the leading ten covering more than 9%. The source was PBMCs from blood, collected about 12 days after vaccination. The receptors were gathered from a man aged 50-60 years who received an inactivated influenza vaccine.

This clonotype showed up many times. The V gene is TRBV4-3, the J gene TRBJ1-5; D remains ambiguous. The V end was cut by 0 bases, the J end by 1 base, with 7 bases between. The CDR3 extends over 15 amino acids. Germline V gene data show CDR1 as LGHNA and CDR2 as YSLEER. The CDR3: CASSQEPRSNQPQHF. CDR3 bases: TGCGCCAGCAGCCAAGAACCAAGGAGCAATCAGCCCCAGCATTTT.

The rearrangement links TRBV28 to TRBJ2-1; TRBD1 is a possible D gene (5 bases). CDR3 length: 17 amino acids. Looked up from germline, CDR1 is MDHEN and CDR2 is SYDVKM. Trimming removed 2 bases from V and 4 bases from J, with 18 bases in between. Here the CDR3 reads CASSLVRAPHLYNEQFF. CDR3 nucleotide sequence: TGTGCCAGCAGTTTAGTCAGGGCCCCCCACCTATACAATGAGCAGTTCTTC.

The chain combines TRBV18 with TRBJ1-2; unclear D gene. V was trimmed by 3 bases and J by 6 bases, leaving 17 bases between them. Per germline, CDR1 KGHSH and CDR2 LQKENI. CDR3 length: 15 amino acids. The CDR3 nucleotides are TGTGCCAGCTCACCTCTGGCACAAGAGCTTGATGGCTACACCTTC. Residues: CASSPLAQELDGYTF.

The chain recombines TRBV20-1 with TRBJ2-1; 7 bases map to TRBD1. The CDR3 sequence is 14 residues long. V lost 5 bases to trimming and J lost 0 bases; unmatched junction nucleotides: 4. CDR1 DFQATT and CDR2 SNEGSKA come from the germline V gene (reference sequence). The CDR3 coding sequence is TGCAGTGCTCAGGACAGGAGCTCCTACAATGAGCAGTTCTTC. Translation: CSAQDRSSYNEQFF.

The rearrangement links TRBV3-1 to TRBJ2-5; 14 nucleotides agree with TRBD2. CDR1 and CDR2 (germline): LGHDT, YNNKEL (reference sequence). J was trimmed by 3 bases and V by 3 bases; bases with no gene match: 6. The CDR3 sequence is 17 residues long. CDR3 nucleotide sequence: TGTGCCAGCAGCCAGCCTGGGACTAGCGGGGGAGAAGAGACCCAGTACTTC. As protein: CASSQPGTSGGEETQYF.

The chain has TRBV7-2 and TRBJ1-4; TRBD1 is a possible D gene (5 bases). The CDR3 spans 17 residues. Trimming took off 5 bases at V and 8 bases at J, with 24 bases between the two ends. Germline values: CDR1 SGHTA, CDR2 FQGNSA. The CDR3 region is CASSPQTPGGPGEKLFF. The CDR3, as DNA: TGTGCCAGCAGCCCCCAAACCCCCGGGGGACCCGGGGAAAAACTGTTTTTT.

CDR3 amino acids: CASSAGGTGSHEQYF. CDR3 nucleotides: TGTGCCAGCAGCGCGGGGGGGACAGGGAGCCACGAGCAGTACTTC. The genes are TRBV9 and TRBJ2-7; perhaps TRBD1 as D (9 bases). The CDR3 loop spans 15 amino acids. Trimming removed 3 bases from V and 5 bases from J, with 18 bases in between. The germline gives CDR1 SGDLS, CDR2 YYNGEE. Full variable domain (outside the CDR3, taken from reference TRBV9 and TRBJ2-7): DSGVTQTPKHLITATGQRVTLRCSPRSGDLSVYWYQQSLDQGLQFLIQYYNGEERAKGNILERFSAQQFPDLHSELNLSSLELGDSALYFCASSAGGTGSHEQYFGPGTRLTVT.

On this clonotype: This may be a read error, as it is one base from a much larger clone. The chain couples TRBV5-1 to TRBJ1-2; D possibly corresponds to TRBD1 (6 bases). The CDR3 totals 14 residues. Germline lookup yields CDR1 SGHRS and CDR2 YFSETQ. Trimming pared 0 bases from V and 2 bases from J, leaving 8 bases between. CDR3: CASSLGQENYGYTF. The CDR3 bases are TGCGCCAGCAGCTTGGGACAGGAGAACTATGGCTACACCTTC. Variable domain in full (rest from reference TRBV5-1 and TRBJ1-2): KAGVTQTPRYLIKTRGQQVTLSCSPISGHRSVSWYQQTPGQGLQFLFEYFSETQRNKGNFPGRFSGRQFSNSRSEMNVSTLELGDSALYLCASSLGQENYGYTFGSGTRLTVV.

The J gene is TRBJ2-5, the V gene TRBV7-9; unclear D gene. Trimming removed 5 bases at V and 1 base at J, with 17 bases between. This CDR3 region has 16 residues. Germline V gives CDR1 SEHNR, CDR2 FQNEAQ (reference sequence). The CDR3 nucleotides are TGTGCCAGCAGCCAAACCCCGGCAAGCTCCCAAGAGACCCAGTACTTC. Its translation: CASSQTPASSQETQYF.

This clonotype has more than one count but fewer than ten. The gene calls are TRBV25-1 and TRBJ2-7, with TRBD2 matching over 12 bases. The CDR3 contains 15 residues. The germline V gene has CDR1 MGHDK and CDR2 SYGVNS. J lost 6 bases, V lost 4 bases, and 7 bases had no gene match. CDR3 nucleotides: TGTGCCAGCAGTGGGACTAGCGGGAAGGCGGGCGAGCAGTACTTC. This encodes CASSGTSGKAGEQYF.

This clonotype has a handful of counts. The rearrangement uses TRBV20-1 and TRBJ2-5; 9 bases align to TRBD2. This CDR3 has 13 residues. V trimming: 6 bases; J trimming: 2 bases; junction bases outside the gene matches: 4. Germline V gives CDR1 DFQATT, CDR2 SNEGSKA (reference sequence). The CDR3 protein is CSAERGVQETQYF. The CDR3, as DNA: TGCAGTGCCGAGCGGGGGGTTCAAGAGACCCAGTACTTC.

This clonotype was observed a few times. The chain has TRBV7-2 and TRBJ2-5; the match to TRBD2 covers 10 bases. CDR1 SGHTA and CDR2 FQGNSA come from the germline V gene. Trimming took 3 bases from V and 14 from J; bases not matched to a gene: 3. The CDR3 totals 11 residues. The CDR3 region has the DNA TGTGCCAGCAGCTTTACTAGCGGGGTCTACTTC. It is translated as CASSFTSGVYF.

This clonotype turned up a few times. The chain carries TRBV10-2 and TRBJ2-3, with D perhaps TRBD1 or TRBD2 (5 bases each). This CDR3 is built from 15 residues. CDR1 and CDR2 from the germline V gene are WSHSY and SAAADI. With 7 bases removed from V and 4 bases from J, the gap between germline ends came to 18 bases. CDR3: CASIPRDPRPDTQYF. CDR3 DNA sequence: TGCGCCAGCATCCCCCGGGACCCGAGACCAGATACGCAGTATTTT.

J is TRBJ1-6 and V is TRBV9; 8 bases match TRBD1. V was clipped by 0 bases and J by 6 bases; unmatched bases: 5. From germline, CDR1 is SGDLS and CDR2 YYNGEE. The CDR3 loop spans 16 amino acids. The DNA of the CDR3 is TGTGCCAGCAGCGTAGCTGGACAGGGTGTTAATTCACCCCTCCACTTT. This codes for CASSVAGQGVNSPLHF. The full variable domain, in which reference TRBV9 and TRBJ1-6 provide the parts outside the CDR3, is DSGVTQTPKHLITATGQRVTLRCSPRSGDLSVYWYQQSLDQGLQFLIQYYNGEERAKGNILERFSAQQFPDLHSELNLSSLELGDSALYFCASSVAGQGVNSPLHFGNGTRLTVT.

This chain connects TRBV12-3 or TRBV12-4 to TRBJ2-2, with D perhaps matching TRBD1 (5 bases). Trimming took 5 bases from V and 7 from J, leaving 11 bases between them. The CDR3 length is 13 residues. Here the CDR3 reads CASSKKTVGELFF. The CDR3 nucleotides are TGTGCCAGCAGTAAAAAGACAGTCGGGGAGCTGTTTTTT.